Each of the 5 T cell receptor beta chains below was sequenced from the same sample in a study of T cell responses to AZD1222 COVID-19 vaccine. Method: immunoSEQ multiplex PCR; TCRdb's copy keeps in-frame clones and lacks some. This table has 120,000 or so clones, less than 95% appearing once. Sequenced here: peripheral blood, sampled on day 0 of MenACWY control vaccination. These receptors originate from an adult in good health.

The rearrangement joins TRBV27 to TRBJ2-1; the match to TRBD2 covers 7 bases. J was trimmed by 3 bases and V by 3 bases; bases with no gene match: 5. CDR1 and CDR2 (germline): MNHEY, SMNVEV (reference sequence). This CDR3 region has 15 residues. The CDR3 DNA sequence: TGTGCCAGCAGTTTCTCTCTAGCGGTCTACAATGAGCAGTTCTTC. As protein: CASSFSLAVYNEQFF.

CDR3 bases: TGTGCCAGCAGTGAAGTTCAGGGTATGAACAATGAGCAGTTCTTC. Amino acids: CASSEVQGMNNEQFF. V usage is TRBV2 and J usage is TRBJ2-1; D is perhaps TRBD1 (5 bases). The length of the CDR3 is 15 residues. Trimming shortened V by 1 base and J by 5 bases, and 12 bases separated the two germline ends. Looked up from germline, CDR1 is SNHLY and CDR2 is FYNNEI.

The chain carries TRBV7-8 and TRBJ1-5; D is perhaps TRBD1 (5 bases). V lost 1 base and J 5 bases, leaving 12 bases between the germline ends. The CDR3 runs to 15 residues. Germline assignment: CDR1 SGHVS and CDR2 FQNEAQ. The CDR3 sequence: CASSLVPGQYQPQHF. The CDR3 coding sequence is TGTGCCAGCAGCTTAGTCCCAGGGCAATATCAGCCCCAGCATTTT.

The chain joins TRBV6-2 or TRBV6-3 to TRBJ2-7; the match to TRBD2 covers 10 bases. In germline, CDR1 is MNHEY, CDR2 SVGEGT. The length of the CDR3 is 16 residues. The trim removed 0 bases at V and 3 bases at J, leaving 5 bases unmatched. CDR3 amino acids: CASSYSTKRGGYEQYV. In nucleotides, the CDR3 is TGTGCCAGCAGTTACTCAACAAAGCGGGGGGGCTACGAGCAGTACGTC.

This clone was seen just once. This chain joins TRBV5-1 and TRBJ2-7; 10 positions agree with TRBD2. The germline V gene encodes CDR1 SGHRS and CDR2 YFSETQ. Trimming took 6 bases from V and 0 from J; bases not matched to a gene: 9. The CDR3 covers 16 residues. This CDR3 is CASTMGLAGVSYEQYF. The CDR3 region has the DNA TGCGCCAGCACCATGGGGCTAGCGGGAGTCTCCTACGAGCAGTACTTC.